These 13 T cell receptor beta chains share one sample of origin, sequenced in a study of regulatory T cells in long-lasting Graves disease. Combining iRepertoire HTBI primers with Arm-PCR of CDR3 regions, the authors built TCR beta libraries. TCRdb ran MiXCR on the multiplex PCR reads and lists one entry per CDR3 protein. Among under 300,000 distinct CDR3 sequences listed, under 20% were seen once. Time point defined: newly diagnosed GD, antithyroid drugs for less than 3 months. From PBMCs, RNA was extracted and then used to make the TCR library. This sample also belongs to another study, concerning T cells in Graves' hyperthyroidism and ophthalmopathy.

The sequencing used peripheral blood mononuclear cells (PBMCs), collected at new diagnosis, from a patient treated with antithyroid drugs. These TCRs come from a woman aged 25 to 39 with Graves disease.

This clonotype has at least ten counts. The chain links TRBV12-3 or TRBV12-4 to TRBJ2-1; 13 bases fit TRBD2. This CDR3 spans 15 amino acids. V shed 3 bases and J 5 bases; nucleotides not matched to a gene: 1. CDR3 loop: CASSLTSGGNNEQFF. For the CDR3, the DNA is TGTGCCAGCAGTTTGACTAGCGGGGGGAACAATGAGCAGTTCTTC.

In its sample, this clonotype was seen many times. The chain couples TRBV2 to TRBJ1-6, with 7 bases aligning to TRBD1. The CDR3 runs to 15 residues. Germline CDR1 and CDR2: SNHLY and FYNNEI. Losses at the gene ends were 7 bases for V and 8 bases for J; bases not matched to a gene: 11. The CDR3 region is CASTGEGALYSPLHF. The CDR3 coding sequence is TGTGCCAGCACGGGGGAGGGGGCGCTTTATTCACCCCTCCACTTT.

This sequence joins TRBV20-1 and TRBJ1-4; D is possibly TRBD1 (5 bases). This CDR3 comprises 12 residues. Germline V lookup: CDR1 DFQATT, CDR2 SNEGSKA (reference sequence). Between the trimmed V and J ends, which lost 5 bases and 8 bases, there was a span of 12 bases. CDR3: CSAAGFGEKLFF. Here the CDR3 DNA reads TGCAGTGCTGCAGGGTTCGGGGAAAAACTGTTTTTT.

This clonotype was counted many times. The chain links TRBV7-6 to TRBJ1-1; perhaps TRBD1 as D (5 bases). Germline CDR1 reads SGHVS; CDR2 reads FNYEAQ. Deletions cut 5 bases from V and 11 bases from J, with 18 bases between. The CDR3 length is 13 residues. Here the CDR3 reads CASSPAPGFGAFF. The CDR3 region has the DNA TGTGCCAGCAGCCCGGCCCCAGGGTTCGGGGCTTTCTTT.

The CDR3 DNA follows: TGCAGTGCTTATAGCGGGGGGACATCCGGAGATACGCAGTATTTT. Amino acids: CSAYSGGTSGDTQYF. The chain joins TRBV20-1 to TRBJ2-3; 10 positions match TRBD2. CDR1 is DFQATT and CDR2 is SNEGSKA in the germline V gene (reference sequence). The ends lost 5 bases at V and 5 bases at J; junction bases unmatched: 10. The length of the CDR3 is 15 residues.

The J gene is TRBJ2-2, the V gene TRBV5-5, with 9 bases aligning to TRBD1. The V and J ends lost 5 bases and 1 base, in that order; junction bases with no gene match: 3. The CDR3 is made up of 15 amino acids. Per germline, CDR1 SGHKS and CDR2 YYEKEE (reference sequence). CDR3 sequence reads: CASRGQGKNTGELFF. CDR3 sequence (DNA): TGTGCCAGCAGAGGACAGGGGAAGAACACCGGGGAGCTGTTTTTT.

The chain joins TRBV6-4 to TRBJ2-1, with a possible D match to TRBD1 (5 bases). V was trimmed by 7 bases and J by 5 bases, leaving 15 bases between them. CDR3 length: 14 residues. CDR1 is MRHNA and CDR2 is SNTAGT in the germline V gene. The CDR3 protein is CASKNTGENNEQFF. DNA of the CDR3: TGTGCCAGCAAGAACACAGGAGAAAACAATGAGCAGTTCTTC.

The chain is built from TRBV20-1 and TRBJ2-7, with 15 bases matching TRBD2. Germline trimming cut 0 bases from V and 7 bases from J; bases unmatched to any gene: 7. CDR3 size: 16 residues. The germline CDR1 and CDR2 sequences are DFQATT and SNEGSKA (reference sequence). As DNA, the CDR3 is TGCAGTGCTAGAGACTGGACTAGCGGGGGGGCGGGTGAGCAGTACTTC. Protein: CSARDWTSGGAGEQYF.

This clonotype was observed at least ten times. The V gene is TRBV7-3, the J gene TRBJ2-1, with 7 bases fitting TRBD2. Germline values: CDR1 SGHTA, CDR2 FQGTGA. V dropped 5 bases and J dropped 0; count of bases not matched to a gene: 4. This CDR3 spans 15 amino acids. This chain's CDR3 is CASSLSGDSYNEQFF. The DNA for the CDR3 is TGTGCCAGCAGCCTAAGCGGGGACTCCTACAATGAGCAGTTCTTC.

Many counts were recorded for this clonotype. This chain uses TRBV27 with TRBJ1-2; perhaps TRBD1 as D (5 bases). The CDR3 runs 14 residues. Trimming removed 0 bases from V and 5 bases from J, with 10 bases in between. CDR1 and CDR2 (germline): MNHEY, SMNVEV (reference sequence). For the CDR3, the DNA is TGTGCCAGCAGTTTATCACGGACACCGTATGGCTACACCTTC. This sequence encodes CASSLSRTPYGYTF.

The chain uses TRBV18 and TRBJ2-1, with TRBD2 matching over 10 bases. The trim removed 4 bases at V and 7 bases at J, leaving 7 bases unmatched. The germline gives CDR1 KGHSH, CDR2 LQKENI. The CDR3 is made up of 15 amino acids. CDR3 in amino acids: CASSHLAGVINEQFF. DNA for the CDR3: TGTGCCAGCTCACATCTAGCGGGAGTGATAAATGAGCAGTTCTTC.

This clonotype was seen repeatedly, ten times or more. The chain combines TRBV7-2 with TRBJ1-5; D gene unclear. The V gene lost 6 bases and the J gene lost 5 bases, with 8 bases spanning the gap. In germline, CDR1 is SGHTA, CDR2 FQGNSA. The CDR3 totals 12 residues. CDR3 amino acids: CASSPGYQPQHF. CDR3 DNA: TGTGCCAGCAGTCCAGGCTATCAGCCCCAGCATTTT.

This clonotype was counted at least ten times. CDR3 coding DNA: TGTGCCAGCAGCACCGACGGAATAGGCCCCCAGCATTTT. Its protein product is CASSTDGIGPQHF. J is TRBJ1-5 and V is TRBV6-1; D remains ambiguous. The germline CDR1 and CDR2 sequences are MNHNS and SASEGT. The V gene lost 6 bases and the J gene lost 10 bases, with 16 bases spanning the gap. The CDR3 has 13 residues.